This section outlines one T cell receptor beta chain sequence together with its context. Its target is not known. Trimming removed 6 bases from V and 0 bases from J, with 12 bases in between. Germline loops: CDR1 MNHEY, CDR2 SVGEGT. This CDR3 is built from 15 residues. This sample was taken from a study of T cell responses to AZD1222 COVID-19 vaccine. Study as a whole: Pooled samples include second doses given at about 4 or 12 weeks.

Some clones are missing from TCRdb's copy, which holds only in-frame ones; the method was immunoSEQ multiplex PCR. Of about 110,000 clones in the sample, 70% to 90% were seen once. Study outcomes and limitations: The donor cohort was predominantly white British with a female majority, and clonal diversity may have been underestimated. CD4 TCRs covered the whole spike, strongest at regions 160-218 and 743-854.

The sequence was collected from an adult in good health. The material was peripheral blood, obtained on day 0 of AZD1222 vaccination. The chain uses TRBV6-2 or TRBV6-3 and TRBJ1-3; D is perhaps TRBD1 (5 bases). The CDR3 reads CASSVGTDSGNTIYF. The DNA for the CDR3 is TGTGCCAGCAGCGTGGGGACGGACTCTGGAAACACCATATATTTT.